These 22 T cell receptor beta chains were all obtained from the same sample, sequenced in a study of T cells in Graves' hyperthyroidism and ophthalmopathy. Amplified TCR beta CDR3 regions derived from RNA transcripts. RT-PCR in the first round (using the HTBI primer set) targeted the TCR CDR3. Via MiXCR, TCRdb re-called the multiplex PCR reads, giving one row per CDR3 protein. The sample records 550,000 to 600,000 distinct CDR3 sequences, approximately 16% being singletons. The specimen sequenced was blood. Receptors originate from a woman under 30 with Graves' hyperthyroidism.

This clonotype was observed a few times. At one boundary the junction diverges from the germline segment, which might be a read error. The CDR3 protein is CTSRRGAGPYNEQFF. In nucleotides, the CDR3 is TGTACCAGCCGACGAGGGGCGGGACCCTACAATGAGCAGTTCTTC. V and J are TRBV6-8 and TRBJ2-1; possible D gene TRBD2, 6 bases. The CDR3 consists of 15 residues. Germline loops: CDR1 MNHGY, CDR2 SAAAGT.

This clonotype was observed a few times. The J gene is TRBJ1-1, the V gene TRBV18, with TRBD1 as a possible D gene (6 bases). Between the trimmed V and J ends, which lost 8 bases and 2 bases, there was a span of 21 bases. There are 16 residues in the CDR3. Germline V lookup: CDR1 KGHSH, CDR2 LQKENI. The CDR3 DNA sequence: TGTGCCAGCGCTCGATTGGGGGGCCCCTATAACACTGAAGCTTTCTTT. Translation: CASARLGGPYNTEAFF.

This clonotype was counted a few times. This chain joins TRBV4-3 and TRBJ1-2; weak D call: TRBD1 (5 bases). Germline assignment: CDR1 LGHNA and CDR2 YSLEER. Between the trimmed V and J ends, which lost 1 base and 5 bases, there was a span of 14 bases. This CDR3 has 15 amino acids. This CDR3 reads CASSQARGDLYGYTF. CDR3 sequence (DNA): TGCGCCAGCAGCCAAGCCCGAGGGGATCTATATGGCTACACCTTC.

The V call is TRBV19, the J call TRBJ1-1, with 7 bases aligning to TRBD1. The CDR3 is 14 amino acids. Germline CDR1 is LNHDA and CDR2 is SQIVND (reference sequence). V lost 8 bases to trimming and J lost 1 base; unmatched junction nucleotides: 7. CDR3 region: CASSTGRGNTEAFF. CDR3 nucleotide sequence: TGTGCCAGTTCGACAGGGCGGGGGAACACTGAAGCTTTCTTT.

This clonotype showed up just a few times. V and J are TRBV10-3 and TRBJ1-5; D might be TRBD1 (5 bases). The V gene's germline CDR1 is ENHRY and CDR2 SYGVKD. The CDR3 spans 14 residues. Trimming removed 5 bases from V and 7 bases from J, with 15 bases in between. CDR3 bases: TGTGCCATCAGTCGACCGGGACTGGGGCAGCCCCAGCATTTT. Translating gives CAISRPGLGQPQHF.

This sequence joins TRBV20-1 and TRBJ1-1; D unclear. Per germline, CDR1 DFQATT and CDR2 SNEGSKA (reference sequence). V was trimmed by 1 base and J by 5 bases, leaving 11 bases between them. CDR3 length equals 13 residues. The CDR3 sequence is CSARAYAGTEAFF. The CDR3 DNA reads as TGCAGTGCTAGAGCTTACGCTGGGACTGAAGCTTTCTTT.

The chain employs TRBV24-1 and TRBJ2-5; TRBD2 matches 7 bases. The germline V gene encodes CDR1 KGHDR and CDR2 SFDVKD. This CDR3 has 14 amino acids. The V segment lost 1 base and the J segment 5 bases; nucleotides outside the gene matches: 3. CDR3 sequence (DNA): TGTGCCACCAGTGATTTATGGGGGGGGGAGACCCAGTACTTC. Residues: CATSDLWGGETQYF.

The CDR3: CASSLEERGFEQYF. Written as DNA, the CDR3 is TGTGCCAGCAGCTTAGAGGAGCGGGGTTTCGAGCAGTACTTC. The chain recombines TRBV11-3 with TRBJ2-7, with 7 bases lining up with TRBD2. With 0 bases clipped from V and 6 bases from J, the junction kept 5 bases outside the gene matches. This CDR3 is 14 amino acids long. Germline CDR1 is SGHNT and CDR2 is YENEEA.

The chain is built from TRBV13 and TRBJ2-7; D is undetermined. Trimming left V 3 bases short and J 5 bases short, with 8 bases between. The CDR3 runs 12 residues. From germline, CDR1 is PRHDT and CDR2 FYEKMQ (reference sequence). The CDR3 is CASSFSLNEQYF. DNA for the CDR3: TGTGCCAGCAGCTTTTCCCTCAACGAGCAGTACTTC.

This clonotype occurred many times. J is TRBJ2-7 and V is TRBV6-1; D is unresolved. V was cut by 1 base and J by 9 bases, with 22 bases left in between. The germline gives CDR1 MNHNS, CDR2 SASEGT. The CDR3 contains 16 residues. CDR3 in amino acids: CASSEVGRLLYPRQYF. DNA of the CDR3: TGTGCCAGCAGTGAAGTCGGCCGGCTCCTATACCCGAGGCAGTACTTC.

At least ten counts were recorded for this clonotype. One junction end disagrees with the germline gene, perhaps due to a read error. V is TRBV5-1 and J is TRBJ1-3, with D unresolved. There are 14 residues in the CDR3. Germline-derived CDR1 and CDR2 are SGHRS and YFSETQ. This CDR3 is CASSLTGTGNTIYF. CDR3 nucleotides: TGTGCCAGCAGTTTAACGGGCACTGGAAACACCATATATTTT.

This CDR3 reads CASNWDRSSYNEQFF. The CDR3 nucleotides are TGTGCCAGCAATTGGGACAGGAGCTCCTACAATGAGCAGTTCTTC. The chain has TRBV12-3 or TRBV12-4 and TRBJ2-1; TRBD1 agrees at 8 bases. This CDR3 has 15 amino acids. V gave up 7 bases and J gave up 0 bases; unmatched junction bases: 5.

V usage is TRBV6-1 and J usage is TRBJ2-1; TRBD2 might be the D (5 bases). The CDR3 has 13 amino acids. Per the germline V gene, CDR1 is MNHNS and CDR2 is SASEGT. The V gene lost 9 bases and the J gene lost 6 bases, with 15 bases spanning the gap. For the CDR3, the DNA is TGTGCCAGTATGACAAGGAGGAGCAATGAGCAGTTCTTC. This codes for CASMTRRSNEQFF.

This clonotype was recorded only once. A single base separates this from a much larger clone, so it may be a read error. The CDR3 here is CAISGTDTGELFF. The CDR3 DNA reads as TGTGCCATCAGTGGGACAGACACCGGGGAGCTGTTTTTT. The chain uses TRBV10-3 and TRBJ2-2, with a possible D match to TRBD1 (6 bases). Germline lookup yields CDR1 ENHRY and CDR2 SYGVKD. The CDR3 length is 13 residues. Trimming pared 4 bases from V and 3 bases from J, leaving 6 bases between.

This clonotype was picked up many times. The V call is TRBV20-1, the J call TRBJ2-4; D gene ambiguous. Deletions cut 5 bases from V and 10 bases from J, with 9 bases between. The germline gives CDR1 DFQATT, CDR2 SNEGSKA (reference sequence). The CDR3 has 10 amino acids. The CDR3: CSAELGIQYF. The CDR3 DNA sequence: TGCAGTGCTGAACTGGGGATTCAGTACTTC.

This clonotype was seen many times. J is TRBJ2-3 and V is TRBV20-1; D is undetermined. Between the trimmed V and J ends, which lost 7 bases and 2 bases, there was a span of 7 bases. CDR1 is DFQATT, CDR2 SNEGSKA, per germline (reference sequence). The CDR3 totals 11 residues. As DNA, the CDR3 is TGCAGTGTTCTGTCCACAGATACGCAGTATTTT. This codes for CSVLSTDTQYF.

The rearrangement links TRBV4-1 to TRBJ2-6; D is undetermined. The CDR3 length is 15 residues. V gave up 4 bases and J gave up 11 bases, with 18 bases separating them. The germline V gene encodes CDR1 MGHRA and CDR2 YSYEKL. The CDR3 loop reads CASSPRFSGVDVLTF. The CDR3 bases are TGCGCCAGCAGCCCCCGGTTCTCTGGGGTTGACGTCCTGACTTTC.

There are many counts of this clonotype. The CDR3 reads CASSLEQMNTEAFF. CDR3 bases: TGTGCCAGCAGCTTAGAACAGATGAACACTGAAGCTTTCTTT. The chain combines TRBV7-2 with TRBJ1-1; no reliable D call. V shed 1 base and J shed 0 bases, with 6 bases lying between them. Germline V CDR1 and CDR2: SGHTA, FQGNSA. The CDR3 extends over 14 amino acids.

V is TRBV19 and J is TRBJ1-2, with D uncertain. Germline-derived CDR1 and CDR2 are LNHDA and SQIVND (reference sequence). CDR3 length: 15 residues. Trimming took 7 bases from V and 1 from J, leaving 16 bases between them. CDR3 region: CASTRTSLLNYGYTF. CDR3 DNA sequence: TGTGCCAGTACCAGAACCTCCCTCCTTAACTATGGCTACACCTTC.

This clonotype showed up many times. The chain is built from TRBV6-1 and TRBJ2-3; no clear D. The CDR3 is made up of 13 amino acids. Germline values: CDR1 MNHNS, CDR2 SASEGT. Trimming shortened V by 6 bases and J by 4 bases, and 11 bases separated the two germline ends. This CDR3 is CASSMQLADTQYF. DNA for the CDR3: TGTGCCAGCAGCATGCAACTCGCAGATACGCAGTATTTT.

This chain connects TRBV3-1 to TRBJ2-1, with D unresolved. CDR1 is LGHDT, CDR2 YNNKEL, per germline (reference sequence). CDR3 size: 16 residues. Deletions cut 0 bases from V and 4 bases from J, with 13 bases between. CDR3 in amino acids: CASSQETPTLYNEQFF. The CDR3 DNA sequence: TGTGCCAGCAGCCAAGAAACACCGACCCTATACAATGAGCAGTTCTTC.

The table lists this clonotype with many counts. CDR3 bases: TGTGCCAGCAGCGCTAACCCCACAATAGGCTCAGGCTACACCTTC. It encodes CASSANPTIGSGYTF. The gene calls are TRBV7-6 and TRBJ1-2; no clear D gene. The CDR3 is 15 amino acids. Trimming removed 5 bases from V and 8 bases from J, with 21 bases in between. Germline CDR1 SGHVS, CDR2 FNYEAQ.